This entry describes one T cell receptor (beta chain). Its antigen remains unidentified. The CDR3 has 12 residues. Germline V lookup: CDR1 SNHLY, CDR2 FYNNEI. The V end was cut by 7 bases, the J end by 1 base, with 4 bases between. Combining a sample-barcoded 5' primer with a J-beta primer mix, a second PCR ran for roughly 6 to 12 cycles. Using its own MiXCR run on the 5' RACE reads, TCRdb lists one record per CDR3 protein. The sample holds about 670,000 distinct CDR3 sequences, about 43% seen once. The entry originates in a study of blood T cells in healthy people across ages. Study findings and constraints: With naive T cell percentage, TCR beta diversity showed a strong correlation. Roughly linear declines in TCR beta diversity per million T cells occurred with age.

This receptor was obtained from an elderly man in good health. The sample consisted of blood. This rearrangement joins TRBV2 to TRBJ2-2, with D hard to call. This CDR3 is CASTGNTGELFF. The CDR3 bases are TGTGCCAGCACGGGGAACACCGGGGAGCTGTTTTTT.